This is a list of T cell receptor beta chains from one sample in a study of blood T cell repertoires in COVID-19. Assay used: immunoSEQ multiplex PCR; TCRdb lists only in-frame clones, some missing. In the table there are some 260,000 clones, 88% of which are singletons. Material for sequencing was peripheral blood. The receptors originated from a woman aged 35 to 49 who had recovered from COVID-19. Each CDR3 is given with its conserved first and last residue. D genes are given only for firm matches. The size entry is marked missing in some rows and otherwise reads once, few, many or a size class.

D gene	V gene	J gene	clone size	CDR3 DNA	CDR3 protein
TRBD2	TRBV3-1/TRBV3-2	TRBJ2-5	-	TGTGCCAGCAGCCAAGCGGGAACTAGCGGGAGAAGGGAGACCCAGTACTTC	CASSQAGTSGRRETQYF
TRBD1	TRBV2	TRBJ1-2	-	TGTGCCACCCAGACAGGGGGCCCTTACTATGGCTACACCTTC	CATQTGGPYYGYTF
TRBD1	TRBV11-2	TRBJ1-2	once	TGTGCCAGCAGCTTAGTGGCGACAGGGGGCCGTTATGGCTACACCTTC	CASSLVATGGRYGYTF
-	TRBV19	TRBJ2-7	few	TGTGCCACTACCGGCGGAAGACGCTACGAGCAGTACTTC	CATTGGRRYEQYF
TRBD1	TRBV4-3	TRBJ1-1	once	TGCGCCAGCAGCCAAACCGGGACAGTGACTTTCTTT	CASSQTGTVTFF
TRBD2	TRBV30	TRBJ2-5	-	TGTGCCTGGGGGGGACTAGGGATACCCTCAGAGACCCAGTACTTC	CAWGGLGIPSETQYF
TRBD1	TRBV7-9	TRBJ1-5	-	TGTGCCAGCAGCCCGACAGGGGTCCTTCAGCCCCAGCATTTT	CASSPTGVLQPQHF
TRBD2	TRBV27	TRBJ2-1	-	TGTGCCAGCAGTTTAGGACTAGCCTACAATGAGCAGTTCTTC	CASSLGLAYNEQFF
TRBD1	TRBV5-1	TRBJ1-1	-	TGCGCCAGCAACTCTGGGACAGGGAGGACTGAAGCTTTCTTT	CASNSGTGRTEAFF
TRBD1	TRBV19	TRBJ1-2	-	TGTGCCAGTAACGACAGGGGGCTGGGTGGCTACACCTTC	CASNDRGLGGYTF
-	TRBV11-2	TRBJ2-1	-	TGTGCCAGCAGCTTAGTTGTGGGGCTCAATGAGCAGTTCTTC	CASSLVVGLNEQFF